A selection of T cell receptor beta chains follows, all from one sample in a study of response to subunit inactivated influenza vaccine. One entry per CDR3 protein, called by TCRdb with MiXCR from the RT-PCR reads. The sample carries fewer than 350,000 distinct CDR3 sequences, around a fifth recorded once. The starting material was PBMCs from blood, obtained less than 22 months after vaccination. The receptor source for this set is a man aged 45 to 75 who received an inactivated influenza vaccine. The CDR3 runs from the conserved cysteine through the conserved F or W. The order of the fields is clone size, J gene, V gene, D gene, CDR3 protein, CDR3 DNA. D genes are given only for firm matches. Size is stated for part of the rows, as once, few or many counts, or as a class when the clone is expanded.

abundance: few
j_gene: TRBJ1-1
v_gene: TRBV4-2
d_gene: -
CDR3aa: CASSQGISRGNMNTEAFF
CDR3nt: TGTGCCAGCAGCCAAGGGATTAGCAGGGGCAACATGAACACTGAAGCTTTCTTT

abundance: -
j_gene: TRBJ2-7
v_gene: TRBV7-2
d_gene: -
CDR3aa: CASSADGWYEQYF
CDR3nt: TGTGCCAGCAGCGCCGACGGGTGGTACGAGCAGTACTTC

abundance: -
j_gene: TRBJ1-5
v_gene: TRBV19
d_gene: TRBD1
CDR3aa: CASSIYRGGQPQHF
CDR3nt: TGTGCCAGTAGTATCTACAGGGGAGGTCAGCCCCAGCATTTT

abundance: many
j_gene: TRBJ1-2
v_gene: TRBV4-2
d_gene: TRBD1
CDR3aa: CASSQETGYGYTF
CDR3nt: TGTGCCAGCAGCCAAGAGACAGGGTATGGCTACACCTTC

abundance: -
j_gene: TRBJ2-5
v_gene: TRBV20-1
d_gene: -
CDR3aa: CSARDSQETQYF
CDR3nt: TGCAGTGCTAGAGATTCCCAAGAGACCCAGTACTTC

abundance: -
j_gene: TRBJ1-5
v_gene: TRBV18
d_gene: -
CDR3aa: CASSKGSHYSNQPQHF
CDR3nt: TGTGCCAGCTCAAAGGGGTCCCATTATAGCAATCAGCCCCAGCATTTT

abundance: few
j_gene: TRBJ1-3
v_gene: TRBV6-1
d_gene: -
CDR3aa: CASRDDVGSGNTIYF
CDR3nt: TGTGCCAGCAGGGACGATGTAGGGTCCGGAAACACCATATATTTT

abundance: -
j_gene: TRBJ2-7
v_gene: TRBV18
d_gene: -
CDR3aa: CASSPNGTRSYEQYF
CDR3nt: TGTGCCAGCTCACCGAACGGGACGAGATCCTACGAGCAGTACTTC

abundance: -
j_gene: TRBJ2-3
v_gene: TRBV12-3/TRBV12-4
d_gene: -
CDR3aa: CASSFGSDTQYF
CDR3nt: TGTGCCAGCAGTTTCGGGTCGGATACGCAGTATTTT

abundance: many
j_gene: TRBJ1-2
v_gene: TRBV27
d_gene: TRBD1
CDR3aa: CASSLLGTGFGYTF
CDR3nt: TGTGCCAGCAGTTTATTGGGGACAGGGTTTGGCTACACCTTC

abundance: few
j_gene: TRBJ2-1
v_gene: TRBV29-1
d_gene: -
CDR3aa: CSVGAGLEEQFF
CDR3nt: TGCAGCGTTGGGGCGGGACTCGAGGAGCAGTTCTTC

abundance: few
j_gene: TRBJ1-4
v_gene: TRBV29-1
d_gene: -
CDR3aa: CSVDLGQGEKLFF
CDR3nt: TGCAGCGTTGACCTGGGCCAGGGGGAAAAACTGTTTTTT

abundance: many
j_gene: TRBJ1-2
v_gene: TRBV25-1
d_gene: TRBD1
CDR3aa: CASSEGQGVRGYTF
CDR3nt: TGTGCCAGCAGTGAAGGGCAGGGGGTACGTGGCTACACCTTC

abundance: few
j_gene: TRBJ1-2
v_gene: TRBV7-9
d_gene: -
CDR3aa: CASSQRAAGYTF
CDR3nt: TGTGCCAGCAGTCAACGGGCGGCTGGCTACACCTTC

abundance: -
j_gene: TRBJ1-3
v_gene: TRBV5-1
d_gene: -
CDR3aa: CASSPTSWRGNTIYF
CDR3nt: TGCGCCAGCAGCCCCACTTCTTGGCGTGGAAACACCATATATTTT

abundance: -
j_gene: TRBJ2-7
v_gene: TRBV10-3
d_gene: -
CDR3aa: CAIRAGSTGEQYF
CDR3nt: TGTGCCATCAGGGCGGGGTCGACGGGCGAGCAGTACTTC

abundance: few
j_gene: TRBJ2-2
v_gene: TRBV5-5
d_gene: TRBD1
CDR3aa: CASSFSGGEITGELFF
CDR3nt: TGTGCCAGCAGCTTTTCAGGGGGTGAGATCACCGGGGAGCTGTTTTTT

abundance: -
j_gene: TRBJ2-1
v_gene: TRBV6-2/TRBV6-3
d_gene: -
CDR3aa: CASSRSGTPYNEQFF
CDR3nt: TGTGCCAGCAGCCGTAGCGGCACCCCTTACAATGAGCAGTTCTTC

abundance: few
j_gene: TRBJ2-1
v_gene: TRBV20-1
d_gene: -
CDR3aa: CSARTGPYNEQFF
CDR3nt: TGCAGTGCTAGAACAGGCCCCTACAATGAGCAGTTCTTC

abundance: many
j_gene: TRBJ1-1
v_gene: TRBV12-3/TRBV12-4
d_gene: TRBD1
CDR3aa: CASSFRTGVNEAFF
CDR3nt: TGTGCCAGCAGTTTCCGAACAGGGGTTAATGAAGCTTTCTTT

abundance: many
j_gene: TRBJ2-2
v_gene: TRBV7-9
d_gene: TRBD2
CDR3aa: CASSLPGGRYTGELFF
CDR3nt: TGTGCCAGCAGCTTACCGGGAGGGCGTTACACCGGGGAGCTGTTTTTT

abundance: -
j_gene: TRBJ2-1
v_gene: TRBV7-2
d_gene: -
CDR3aa: CASSFTSTPEGEQFF
CDR3nt: TGTGCCAGCAGCTTCACGTCGACGCCCGAAGGTGAGCAGTTCTTC

abundance: few
j_gene: TRBJ1-3
v_gene: TRBV5-5
d_gene: -
CDR3aa: CASSPAHGNTIYF
CDR3nt: TGTGCCAGCAGCCCCGCGCACGGAAACACCATATATTTT

abundance: -
j_gene: TRBJ1-2
v_gene: TRBV11-3
d_gene: -
CDR3aa: CASSQPWHGYTF
CDR3nt: TGTGCCAGCAGCCAGCCGTGGCATGGCTACACCTTC

abundance: -
j_gene: TRBJ2-7
v_gene: TRBV6-1
d_gene: TRBD1
CDR3aa: CASRGQTPYEQYF
CDR3nt: TGTGCCAGCAGGGGACAGACCCCCTACGAGCAGTACTTC

abundance: -
j_gene: TRBJ1-4
v_gene: TRBV3-1
d_gene: -
CDR3aa: CASSQDWAGKEKLFF
CDR3nt: TGTGCCAGCAGCCAAGATTGGGCAGGGAAAGAAAAACTGTTTTTT

abundance: -
j_gene: TRBJ2-4
v_gene: TRBV6-5
d_gene: TRBD1
CDR3aa: CASSYSKGQATSKNIQYF
CDR3nt: TGTGCCAGCAGTTACTCGAAGGGACAGGCGACGTCAAAAAACATTCAGTACTTC

abundance: -
j_gene: TRBJ2-3
v_gene: TRBV11-2
d_gene: TRBD2
CDR3aa: CASSFPRGLAGSADTQYF
CDR3nt: TGTGCCAGCAGCTTCCCGAGGGGACTAGCGGGGTCGGCAGATACGCAGTATTTT

abundance: -
j_gene: TRBJ2-2
v_gene: TRBV5-6
d_gene: -
CDR3aa: CASSEGGPDTGELFF
CDR3nt: TGTGCCAGCAGCGAGGGCGGGCCGGACACCGGGGAGCTGTTTTTT

abundance: few
j_gene: TRBJ2-3
v_gene: TRBV20-1
d_gene: TRBD2
CDR3aa: CSARPRYGRDRTDTQYF
CDR3nt: TGCAGTGCTAGACCCCGTTACGGGAGGGACCGCACAGATACGCAGTATTTT

abundance: -
j_gene: TRBJ2-3
v_gene: TRBV12-3/TRBV12-4
d_gene: TRBD1
CDR3aa: CASSFGQGRTDTQYF
CDR3nt: TGTGCCAGCAGTTTCGGACAGGGACGCACAGATACGCAGTATTTT

abundance: -
j_gene: TRBJ1-6
v_gene: TRBV19
d_gene: -
CDR3aa: CASSIGGSPLHF
CDR3nt: TGTGCCAGTAGTATAGGAGGATCACCCCTCCACTTT

abundance: few
j_gene: TRBJ1-1
v_gene: TRBV5-1
d_gene: -
CDR3aa: CASRDRPGGTEAFF
CDR3nt: TGCGCCAGCAGGGACAGACCGGGCGGCACTGAAGCTTTCTTT